The clone carrying this T cell receptor (beta chain) has ten or more counts. The antigen remains unidentified. CDR1 SGHKS and CDR2 YYEKEE come from the germline V gene (reference sequence). V lost 3 bases to trimming and J lost 0 bases, with 8 bases between them. CDR3 size: 14 residues. TCRdb itself ran the 5' RACE reads through MiXCR, one entry per CDR3 protein. The table includes around 500,000 distinct CDR3 sequences, 20% to 25% detected once. This entry belongs to a study of T cells after yellow fever vaccination. Notes on the study in general: A secondary response was less intense yet reached its peak sooner, at day 5 versus 15.

The specimen comprised PBMCs, sampled roughly 20 days after the first yellow fever vaccination. This rearrangement joins TRBV5-5 to TRBJ2-3; a weak D match, TRBD1 (5 bases). The TCR comes from a man aged 18 to 35 who received the YFV17D yellow fever vaccine. This CDR3 reads CASSYTGSTDTQYF. CDR3 in DNA: TGTGCCAGCAGCTATACAGGTAGCACAGATACGCAGTATTTT.